The next 26 T cell receptor beta chains were all read from a single sample in a study of blood T cell repertoires in COVID-19. Here immunoSEQ multiplex PCR was the method, and the copy in TCRdb shows in-frame clones only, minus some. The repertoire consists of roughly 200,000 clones, with about 88% occurring once and the leading ten covering 1.5% to 2%. Sequenced sample: peripheral blood. Source of these receptors: a man aged 18 to 35 with active or convalescent COVID-19.

The rearrangement links TRBV30 to TRBJ2-7; 10 nucleotides agree with TRBD1. The germline V gene has CDR1 GTSNPN and CDR2 SVGIG (reference sequence). CDR3 length: 14 residues. V shed 0 bases and J 5 bases; nucleotides not matched to a gene: 4. The CDR3 region has the DNA TGTGCCTGGAGTGTAGGGACAGGGGCCCACGAGCAGTACTTC. This encodes CAWSVGTGAHEQYF.

The chain has TRBV4-1 and TRBJ1-6; no definite D call. From germline, CDR1 is MGHRA and CDR2 YSYEKL. Trimming took off 2 bases at V and 9 bases at J, with 20 bases between the two ends. The CDR3 extends over 17 amino acids. CDR3 amino acids: CASSQSHHQRLASPLHF. CDR3 DNA sequence: TGCGCCAGCAGCCAATCCCATCACCAGCGGCTGGCTTCACCCCTCCACTTT.

The chain recombines TRBV7-2 with TRBJ1-5; the D gene is possibly TRBD1 (6 bases). Trimming left V 5 bases short and J 2 bases short, with 13 bases between. CDR3 length: 15 amino acids. Per germline, CDR1 SGHTA and CDR2 FQGNSA. CDR3 sequence: CASSQVGGGNQPQHF. DNA of the CDR3: TGTGCCAGCAGCCAGGTAGGGGGGGGCAATCAGCCCCAGCATTTT.

The rearrangement uses TRBV14 and TRBJ1-1; unclear D gene. The germline gives CDR1 SGHDN, CDR2 FVKESK. The CDR3 covers 14 residues. Trimming cost V 1 base and J 3 bases, with 9 bases left between them. The CDR3 loop reads CASSQALIHTEAFF. The CDR3 nucleotides are TGTGCCAGCAGCCAAGCCTTAATTCACACTGAAGCTTTCTTT.

In this sample, this clone turned up a few times. This chain joins TRBV27 and TRBJ2-2, with a possible D match to TRBD1 (6 bases). The V end lost 5 bases, the J end lost 6 bases, and 16 bases lay between the germline ends. The CDR3 runs to 15 residues. The germline CDR1 and CDR2 sequences are MNHEY and SMNVEV (reference sequence). DNA for the CDR3: TGTGCCAGCAGTCTCCGATCCGGGACATCCGGGGAGCTGTTTTTT. Protein product: CASSLRSGTSGELFF.

This rearrangement joins TRBV5-4 to TRBJ1-2, with 7 nucleotides matching TRBD1. Trimming cost V 5 bases and J 4 bases; bases outside gene matches: 8. The V gene's germline CDR1 is SGHNT and CDR2 YYREEE (reference sequence). The CDR3 runs to 14 residues. The CDR3 DNA reads as TGTGCCAGCAGACTGAGGGACAGACCCTATGGCTACACCTTC. Protein product: CASRLRDRPYGYTF.

The chain joins TRBV9 to TRBJ2-7; 8 bases agree with TRBD1. J was trimmed by 4 bases and V by 3 bases; bases with no gene match: 9. Per germline, CDR1 SGDLS and CDR2 YYNGEE. The CDR3 has 15 amino acids. The CDR3: CASSEGEDRAYEQYF. Written as DNA, the CDR3 is TGTGCCAGCAGCGAGGGGGAGGACAGGGCGTACGAGCAGTACTTC.

This clone was seen a few times. DNA of the CDR3: TGTGCCAGCAGTACAGGGCGAGGCCAGGCCCTCCACTTT. The encoded protein is CASSTGRGQALHF. The chain recombines TRBV6-5 with TRBJ1-6; D might be TRBD1 (6 bases). Germline-derived CDR1 and CDR2 are MNHEY and SVGAGI. The CDR3 extends over 13 amino acids. With 5 bases removed from V and 14 bases from J, the gap between germline ends came to 16 bases.

V and J are TRBV6-5 and TRBJ1-1; perhaps TRBD1 as D (5 bases). V gave up 6 bases and J gave up 8 bases, with 19 bases separating them. This CDR3 comprises 14 residues. Germline CDR1 is MNHEY and CDR2 is SVGAGI. CDR3 residues: CASRPGTQSGEAFF. The CDR3 coding sequence is TGTGCCAGCAGGCCCGGGACTCAATCGGGGGAAGCTTTCTTT.

The chain couples TRBV5-4 to TRBJ2-7; TRBD2 matches 10 bases. Per the germline V gene, CDR1 is SGHNT and CDR2 is YYREEE (reference sequence). V shed 1 base, J shed 0 bases, and the junction held 1 base outside the gene matches. This CDR3 contains 15 residues. CDR3 residues: CASSLTSGVSYEQYF. The CDR3 region has the DNA TGTGCCAGCAGCTTGACTAGCGGGGTCTCCTACGAGCAGTACTTC.

Regarding this clone: Germline is not matched at one junction end, which may reflect a read error. V gene TRBV7-3 combines with J gene TRBJ2-3, with TRBD1 matching 9 bases. CDR3 size: 13 residues. CDR1 SGHTA and CDR2 FQGTGA come from the germline V gene. Here the CDR3 reads CASSVDRDRAIVF. The CDR3 region has the DNA TGTGCCAGCAGCGTAGACCGGGACAGGGCCATCGTTTTC.

The chain employs TRBV19 and TRBJ2-5; 12 nucleotides align to TRBD2. Germline CDR1 LNHDA, CDR2 SQIVND (reference sequence). This CDR3 region has 17 residues. Unmatched junction bases numbered 5, after V lost 3 bases and J lost 0 bases. The DNA of the CDR3 is TGTGCCAGTAGTATTCCTAGCGGGGGGGCCTACCAAGAGACCCAGTACTTC. As protein: CASSIPSGGAYQETQYF.

This rearrangement joins TRBV7-3 to TRBJ2-3; no clear D gene. The V end was cut by 1 base, the J end by 4 bases, with 12 bases between. This CDR3 has 15 residues. Per the germline V gene, CDR1 is SGHTA and CDR2 is FQGTGA. CDR3 nucleotide sequence: TGTGCCAGCAGCTTAATGCCAGGTCCAGCAGATACGCAGTATTTT. Translating gives CASSLMPGPADTQYF.

This clone showed up just once. The chain uses TRBV7-2 and TRBJ1-2; 7 bases line up with TRBD1. Trimming took 2 bases from V and 5 from J; bases not matched to a gene: 17. Germline assignment: CDR1 SGHTA and CDR2 FQGNSA. The CDR3 runs to 18 residues. Here the CDR3 reads CASSLNVPHRDSEYGYTF. CDR3 coding DNA: TGTGCCAGCAGCTTAAATGTACCCCACCGGGACAGCGAATATGGCTACACCTTC. Combining the CDR3 with reference TRBV7-2 and TRBJ1-2 gives the whole variable domain GAGVSQSPSNKVTEKGKDVELRCDPISGHTALYWYRQSLGQGLEFLIYFQGNSAPDKSGLPSDRFSAERTGGSVSTLTIQRTQQEDSAVYLCASSLNVPHRDSEYGYTFGSGTRLTVV.

To note about this clone: This sample also contains other DNA sequences that code for the same CDR3. The chain joins TRBV9 to TRBJ1-3; D is possibly TRBD1 (5 bases). Trimming took off 0 bases at V and 4 bases at J, with 8 bases between the two ends. The CDR3 length is 14 residues. Per the germline V gene, CDR1 is SGDLS and CDR2 is YYNGEE. The CDR3 sequence is CASSVGGEGNTIYF. The CDR3 nucleotides read TGTGCCAGCAGCGTAGGGGGCGAGGGAAACACCATATATTTT.

The V call is TRBV19, the J call TRBJ1-5; the match to TRBD1 covers 8 bases. The CDR3 is made up of 15 amino acids. J lost 7 bases, V lost 0 bases, and 5 bases had no gene match. Germline V gene data show CDR1 as LNHDA and CDR2 as SQIVND (reference sequence). DNA of the CDR3: TGTGCCAGTAGTATAGACGCAGGGGGCGAACAGCCCCAGCATTTT. This gives the protein CASSIDAGGEQPQHF.

The gene calls are TRBV12-3 or TRBV12-4 and TRBJ2-1, with a possible D match to TRBD2 (5 bases). The CDR3 is 12 amino acids. With 5 bases removed from V and 9 bases from J, the gap between germline ends came to 11 bases. CDR3 in amino acids: CASSPGSFEQFF. The CDR3 DNA sequence: TGTGCCAGCAGTCCTGGGAGTTTTGAGCAGTTCTTC.

The J gene is TRBJ2-7, the V gene TRBV6-2 or TRBV6-3; 7 bases are shared with TRBD2. The V segment lost 2 bases and the J segment 3 bases; nucleotides outside the gene matches: 10. The germline V gene has CDR1 MNHEY and CDR2 SVGEGT. This CDR3 has 16 residues. The CDR3 here is CASSYATPRELYEQYF. In nucleotides, the CDR3 is TGTGCCAGCAGTTACGCCACCCCGCGGGAGCTCTACGAGCAGTACTTC.

The chain combines TRBV30 with TRBJ1-6; 8 bases map to TRBD1. Germline lookup yields CDR1 GTSNPN and CDR2 SVGIG (reference sequence). The CDR3 totals 15 residues. The V and J ends lost 2 bases and 8 bases, in that order; junction bases with no gene match: 8. CDR3 amino acids: CAWSPPGQEYSPLHF. The DNA for the CDR3 is TGTGCCTGGAGTCCACCGGGACAGGAATATTCACCCCTCCACTTT.

The rearrangement uses TRBV19 and TRBJ2-7; weak D call: TRBD2 (5 bases). V was trimmed by 5 bases and J by 4 bases, leaving 12 bases between them. The germline CDR1 and CDR2 sequences are LNHDA and SQIVND (reference sequence). The length of the CDR3 is 13 residues. The CDR3 sequence is CASSAMGSYEQYF. The DNA for the CDR3 is TGTGCCAGTAGTGCCATGGGGAGTTACGAGCAGTACTTC.

The chain recombines TRBV5-1 with TRBJ1-1; 10 bases map to TRBD1. The germline V gene encodes CDR1 SGHRS and CDR2 YFSETQ. The CDR3 length is 17 residues. Trimming removed 0 bases from V and 4 bases from J; junction bases left unmatched: 9. The CDR3 DNA sequence: TGCGCCAGCAGCTTGGAGGGACAGGGGTTTGCCCGCACTGAAGCTTTCTTT. Residues: CASSLEGQGFARTEAFF. The variable domain in full, with the rest retrieved from reference TRBV5-1 and TRBJ1-1, is KAGVTQTPRYLIKTRGQQVTLSCSPISGHRSVSWYQQTPGQGLQFLFEYFSETQRNKGNFPGRFSGRQFSNSRSEMNVSTLELGDSALYLCASSLEGQGFARTEAFFGQGTRLTVV.

The chain couples TRBV5-1 to TRBJ2-1; 8 bases align to TRBD2. The CDR3 is 16 amino acids. Germline loops: CDR1 SGHRS, CDR2 YFSETQ. V lost 4 bases, J lost 3 bases, and 9 bases stayed unmatched. As DNA, the CDR3 is TGCGCCAGCAGCCCCACGGGTAGCGGGAACTACAATGAGCAGTTCTTC. This gives the protein CASSPTGSGNYNEQFF.

The genes are TRBV12-5 and TRBJ2-1; 9 positions match TRBD2. This CDR3 comprises 15 residues. CDR1 and CDR2 from the germline V gene are LGHNT and FRNRAP. The V gene end was trimmed by 7 bases and the J gene end by 1 base; junction bases not matched to a gene: 5. This chain's CDR3 is CASELAGVSYNEQFF. The CDR3 DNA reads TGTGCTAGTGAATTAGCGGGGGTTTCCTACAATGAGCAGTTCTTC. Full variable domain (remainder filled in from reference TRBV12-5 and TRBJ2-1): DARVTQTPRHKVTEMGQEVTMRCQPILGHNTVFWYRQTMMQGLELLAYFRNRAPLDDSGMPKDRFSAEMPDATLATLKIQPSEPRDSAVYFCASELAGVSYNEQFFGPGTRLTVL.

The chain recombines TRBV24-1 with TRBJ2-3; maybe TRBD2 (7 bases). Germline V gene lookup returns CDR1 KGHDR and CDR2 SFDVKD. The V end was cut by 1 base, the J end by 5 bases, with 12 bases between. The CDR3 is made up of 15 amino acids. The CDR3 spells CATSDLGGAGDTQYF. For the CDR3, the DNA is TGTGCCACCAGTGATTTAGGGGGGGCCGGAGATACGCAGTATTTT.

The chain has TRBV19 and TRBJ2-3; a weak D match, TRBD2 (5 bases). The CDR3 is 13 residues long. V was trimmed by 6 bases and J by 2 bases, leaving 9 bases between them. Germline CDR1 is LNHDA and CDR2 is SQIVND (reference sequence). The CDR3 coding sequence is TGTGCCAGTAGCCGAGGGTACACAGATACGCAGTATTTT. This gives the protein CASSRGYTDTQYF.

This sequence joins TRBV6-5 and TRBJ1-1; 9 nucleotides line up with TRBD1. The CDR3 is 14 amino acids. CDR1 and CDR2 (germline): MNHEY, SVGAGI. V was clipped by 8 bases and J by 5 bases; unmatched bases: 9. The CDR3 reads CASDPGQGWTEAFF. The CDR3 nucleotides read TGTGCCAGCGACCCGGGACAGGGTTGGACTGAAGCTTTCTTT.